The clone carrying this T cell receptor beta chain was counted only a few times. Its target is unknown. CDR3 length: 12 residues. V was cut by 8 bases and J by 6 bases, with 11 bases left in between. Germline V CDR1 and CDR2: LNHDA, SQIVND (reference sequence). The record originates from a study of T cell repertoires in cytomegalovirus infection. Study details: Selected CMV epitopes included recently identified HLA-C-restricted ones as well as well-studied HLA-B-restricted ones. Public TCR beta signatures were indicative of both CMV infection and a matching HLA type. The study's findings and limits: HLA-C-restricted CMV clonotypes gave the most frequent clonotype in two of eight donors.

TCRdb reanalysed the reads using MiXCR and keeps one entry per CDR3 protein. There are some 480,000 distinct CDR3 sequences in the sample; about 33% occur only once, and roughly 16% lies in the top ten. Sequencing was performed on cultured PBMCs, taken from culture after CMV antigen stimulation. The receptor was derived from a human donor in good health (CMV status not recorded). Some clones in this sample may be carry-over from other donors' samples. The chain links TRBV19 to TRBJ2-4; D is unresolved. CDR3 nucleotides: TGTGCCAGTGCCGAGTTGGGAAACATTCAGTACTTC. Residues: CASAELGNIQYF.